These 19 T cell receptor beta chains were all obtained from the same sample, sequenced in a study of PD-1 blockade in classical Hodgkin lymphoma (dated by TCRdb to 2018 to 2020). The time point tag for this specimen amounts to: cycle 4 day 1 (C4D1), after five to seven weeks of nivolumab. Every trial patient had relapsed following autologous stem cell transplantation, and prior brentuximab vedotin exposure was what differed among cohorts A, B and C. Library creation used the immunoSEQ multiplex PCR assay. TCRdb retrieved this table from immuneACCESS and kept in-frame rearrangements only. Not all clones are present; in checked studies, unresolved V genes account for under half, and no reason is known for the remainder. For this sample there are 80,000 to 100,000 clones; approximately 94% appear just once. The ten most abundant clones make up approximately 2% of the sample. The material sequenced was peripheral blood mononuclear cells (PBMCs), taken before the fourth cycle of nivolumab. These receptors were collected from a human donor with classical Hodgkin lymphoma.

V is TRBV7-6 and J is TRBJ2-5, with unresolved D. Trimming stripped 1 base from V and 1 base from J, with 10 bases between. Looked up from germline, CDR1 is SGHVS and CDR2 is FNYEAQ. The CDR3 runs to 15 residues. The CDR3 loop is CASSLEVSSQETQYF. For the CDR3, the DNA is TGTGCCAGCAGCTTAGAGGTCAGCTCCCAAGAGACCCAGTACTTC.

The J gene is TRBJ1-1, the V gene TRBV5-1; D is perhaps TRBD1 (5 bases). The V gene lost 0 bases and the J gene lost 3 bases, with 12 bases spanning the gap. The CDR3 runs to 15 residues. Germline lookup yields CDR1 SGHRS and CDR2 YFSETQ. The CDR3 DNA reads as TGCGCCAGCAGCTTGGACCGGACATCCTACACTGAAGCTTTCTTT. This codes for CASSLDRTSYTEAFF.

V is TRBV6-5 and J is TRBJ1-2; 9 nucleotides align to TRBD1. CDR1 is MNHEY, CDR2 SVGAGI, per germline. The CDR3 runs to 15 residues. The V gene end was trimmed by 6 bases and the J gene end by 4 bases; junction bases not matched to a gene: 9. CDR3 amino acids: CASSRPGQGSYGYTF. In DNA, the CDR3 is TGTGCCAGCAGCCGCCCGGGACAGGGATCCTATGGCTACACCTTC.

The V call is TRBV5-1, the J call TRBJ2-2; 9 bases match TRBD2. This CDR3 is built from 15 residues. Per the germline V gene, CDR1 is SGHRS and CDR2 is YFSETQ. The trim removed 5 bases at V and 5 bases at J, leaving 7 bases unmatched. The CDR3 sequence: CASSPGTSLTGELFF. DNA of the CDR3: TGCGCCAGCAGTCCGGGGACTAGCCTTACCGGGGAGCTGTTTTTT.

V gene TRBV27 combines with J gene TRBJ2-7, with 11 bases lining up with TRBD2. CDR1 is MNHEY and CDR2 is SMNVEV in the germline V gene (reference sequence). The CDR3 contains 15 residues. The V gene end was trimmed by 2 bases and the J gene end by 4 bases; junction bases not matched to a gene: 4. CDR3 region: CASSLVGTSGYEQYF. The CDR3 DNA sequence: TGTGCCAGCAGTTTAGTCGGGACTAGCGGATACGAGCAGTACTTC.

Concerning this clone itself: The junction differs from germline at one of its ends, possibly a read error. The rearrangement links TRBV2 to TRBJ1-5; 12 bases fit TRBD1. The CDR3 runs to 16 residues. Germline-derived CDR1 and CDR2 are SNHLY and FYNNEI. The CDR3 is CASSGGTGGRNQPQHF. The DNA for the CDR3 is TGTGCCAGCAGTGGCGGGACAGGGGGCCGCAACCAGCCCCAGCATTTT.

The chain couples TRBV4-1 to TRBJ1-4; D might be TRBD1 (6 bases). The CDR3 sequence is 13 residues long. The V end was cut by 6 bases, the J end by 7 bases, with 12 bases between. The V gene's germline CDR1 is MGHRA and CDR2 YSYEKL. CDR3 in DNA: TGCGCCAGCAGGGGGGGCGTGCGTGAAAAACTGTTTTTT. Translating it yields CASRGGVREKLFF.

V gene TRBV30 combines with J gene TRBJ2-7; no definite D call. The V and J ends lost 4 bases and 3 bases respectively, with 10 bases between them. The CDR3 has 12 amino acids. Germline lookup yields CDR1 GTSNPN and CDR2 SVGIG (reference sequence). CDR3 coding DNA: TGTGCCTGGACCCCTTCAAGCTACGAGCAGTACTTC. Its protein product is CAWTPSSYEQYF. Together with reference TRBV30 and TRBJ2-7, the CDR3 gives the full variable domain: SQTIHQWPATLVQPVGSPLSLECTVEGTSNPNLYWYRQAAGRGLQLLFYSVGIGQISSEVPQNLSASRPQDRQFILSSKKLLLSDSGFYLCAWTPSSYEQYFGPGTRLTVT.

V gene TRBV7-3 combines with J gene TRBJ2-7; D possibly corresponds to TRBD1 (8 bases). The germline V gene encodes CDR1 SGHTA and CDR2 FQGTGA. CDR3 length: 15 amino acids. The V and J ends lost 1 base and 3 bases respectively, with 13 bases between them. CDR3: CASSLRGGTGYEQYF. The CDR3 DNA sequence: TGTGCCAGCAGCTTAAGGGGAGGGACAGGCTACGAGCAGTACTTC.

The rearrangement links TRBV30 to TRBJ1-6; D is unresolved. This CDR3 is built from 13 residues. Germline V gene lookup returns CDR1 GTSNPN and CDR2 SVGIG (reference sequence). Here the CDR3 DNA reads TGTGGTGCAGAAAGCTCCTATAATTCACCCCTCCACTTT. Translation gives CGAESSYNSPLHF.

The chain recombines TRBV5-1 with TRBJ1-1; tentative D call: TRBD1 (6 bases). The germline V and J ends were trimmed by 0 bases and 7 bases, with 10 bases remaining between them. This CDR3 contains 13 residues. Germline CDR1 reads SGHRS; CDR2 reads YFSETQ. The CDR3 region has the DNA TGCGCCAGCAGCTTGGACAGGGCGAGTGAAGCTTTCTTT. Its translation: CASSLDRASEAFF. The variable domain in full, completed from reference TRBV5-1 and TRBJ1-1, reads KAGVTQTPRYLIKTRGQQVTLSCSPISGHRSVSWYQQTPGQGLQFLFEYFSETQRNKGNFPGRFSGRQFSNSRSEMNVSTLELGDSALYLCASSLDRASEAFFGQGTRLTVV.

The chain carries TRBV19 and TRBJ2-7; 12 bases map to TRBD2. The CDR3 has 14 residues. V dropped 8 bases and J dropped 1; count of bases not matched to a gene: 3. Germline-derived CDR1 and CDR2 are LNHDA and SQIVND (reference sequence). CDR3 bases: TGTGCCAGTTCCGGACTAGCGGGATCCTACGAGCAGTACTTC. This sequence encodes CASSGLAGSYEQYF. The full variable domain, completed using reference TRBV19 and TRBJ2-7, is DGGITQSPKYLFRKEGQNVTLSCEQNLNHDAMYWYRQDPGQGLRLIYYSQIVNDFQKGDIAEGYSVSREKKESFPLTVTSAQKNPTAFYLCASSGLAGSYEQYFGPGTRLTVT.

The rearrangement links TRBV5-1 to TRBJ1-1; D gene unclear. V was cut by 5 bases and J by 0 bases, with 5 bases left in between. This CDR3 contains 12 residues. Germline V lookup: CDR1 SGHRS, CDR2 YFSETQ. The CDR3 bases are TGCGCCAGCAGATCACTGAACACTGAAGCTTTCTTT. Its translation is CASRSLNTEAFF.

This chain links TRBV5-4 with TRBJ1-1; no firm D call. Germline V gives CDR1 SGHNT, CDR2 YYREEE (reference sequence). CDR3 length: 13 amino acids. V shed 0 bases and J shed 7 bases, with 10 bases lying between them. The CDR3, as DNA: TGTGCCAGCAGCTTGGCCCTGGGCAATGAAGCTTTCTTT. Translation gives CASSLALGNEAFF. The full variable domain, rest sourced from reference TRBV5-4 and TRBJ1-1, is ETGVTQSPTHLIKTRGQQVTLRCSSQSGHNTVSWYQQALGQGPQFIFQYYREEENGRGNFPPRFSGLQFPNYSSELNVNALELDDSALYLCASSLALGNEAFFGQGTRLTVV.

The CDR3 DNA is TGTGCCATCAGTGAGTCAGGAGGCAGAAACACCGGGGAGCTGTTTTTT. Its translation: CAISESGGRNTGELFF. This chain joins TRBV10-3 and TRBJ2-2, with a weak D call TRBD2 (5 bases). V was shortened by 0 bases and J by 2 bases, with 10 bases between the two germline ends. Germline CDR1 ENHRY, CDR2 SYGVKD. The CDR3 has 16 amino acids.

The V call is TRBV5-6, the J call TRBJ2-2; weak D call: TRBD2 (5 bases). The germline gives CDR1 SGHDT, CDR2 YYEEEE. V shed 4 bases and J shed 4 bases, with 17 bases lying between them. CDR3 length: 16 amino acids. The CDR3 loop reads CASSLWTGVGTGELFF. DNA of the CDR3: TGTGCCAGCAGCCTCTGGACCGGGGTGGGCACCGGGGAGCTGTTTTTT.

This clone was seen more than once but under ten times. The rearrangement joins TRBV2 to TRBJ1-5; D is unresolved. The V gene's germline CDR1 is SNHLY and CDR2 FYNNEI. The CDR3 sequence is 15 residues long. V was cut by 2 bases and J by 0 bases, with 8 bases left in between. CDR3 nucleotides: TGTGCCAGCAGTGAACGGGGAGCTAGCAATCAGCCCCAGCATTTT. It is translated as CASSERGASNQPQHF.

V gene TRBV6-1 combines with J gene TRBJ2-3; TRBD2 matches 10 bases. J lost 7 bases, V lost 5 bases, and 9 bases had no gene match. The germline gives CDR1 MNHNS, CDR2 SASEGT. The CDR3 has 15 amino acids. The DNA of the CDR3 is TGTGCCAGCAGTCCGCATAGCGGGAGGATTCATACGCAGTATTTT. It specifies CASSPHSGRIHTQYF.

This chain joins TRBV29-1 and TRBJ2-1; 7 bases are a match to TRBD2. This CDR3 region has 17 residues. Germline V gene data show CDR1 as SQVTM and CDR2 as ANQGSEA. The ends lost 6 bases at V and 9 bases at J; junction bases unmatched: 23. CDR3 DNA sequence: TGCAGCGTCCCCACCACGGGCGGCGGGAGAAGTGGGGTTGAGCAGTTCTTC. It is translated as CSVPTTGGGRSGVEQFF.